This T cell receptor beta chain is drawn from a study of early stage breast cancer tumors. Study at large: Most invasive tumors, about 80% of the 16, were ER+/PR+/HER2-. Regarding the study as a whole: Comparing each tissue with blood distinguished tumor from normal in most of the 16 patients. Enriched TCRB sequences shared across patients were mostly commonly generated sequences.

From germline, CDR1 is SQVTM and CDR2 ANQGSEA. The CDR3 is made up of 15 amino acids. J gave up 5 bases and V 2 bases, and 5 bases lay outside the gene matches. Blood replicates held 0.5 ug DNA, tumor or normal breast roughly 1.5 ug, two each. Assay used: immunoSEQ multiplex PCR; TCRdb lists only in-frame clones, some missing. The sample has tens of thousands of clones; 80% to 90% are singletons. Comments on this clone: What it binds is unknown.

Source material: blood. The chain links TRBV29-1 to TRBJ2-7, with TRBD2 identical over 14 bases. The sequence was collected from a person in their fifties with breast cancer. The CDR3 here is CSVEYAGLAGDEQYF. The DNA of the CDR3 is TGCAGCGTTGAATATGCGGGACTAGCGGGAGACGAGCAGTACTTC.